The 30 T cell receptor beta chains below come from one sample, sequenced in a study of regulatory dendritic cells for organ transplantation. CFSE-labeled sorted T cells met regulatory or mature dendritic cells for over 4 days. For these TCRs, the target antigens are not known. The method was immunoSEQ multiplex PCR; TCRdb's version includes in-frame clones alone and lacks a portion of them. The sample carries tens of thousands of clones, 85% to 90% recorded once. The sample was naive CD4+ T cells from blood cultured with dendritic cells. The subset is: CD45RA+ naive T cells. The receptors derive from a human donor in good health.

This chain links TRBV5-8 with TRBJ1-1; D perhaps matches TRBD1 (6 bases). This CDR3 comprises 15 residues. CDR1 and CDR2 from the germline V gene are SGHTS and YDEGEE. V lost 0 bases and J 2 bases, leaving 11 bases between the germline ends. The CDR3, as DNA: TGTGCCAGCAGCTTGGAACAGGGAGTAAACACTGAAGCTTTCTTT. This encodes CASSLEQGVNTEAFF.

The V call is TRBV28, the J call TRBJ2-7; D is ambiguous. The germline gives CDR1 MDHEN, CDR2 SYDVKM. V was clipped by 6 bases and J by 3 bases, with 9 bases between them. This CDR3 spans 12 amino acids. CDR3 amino acids: CASRGVLYEQYF. CDR3 nucleotide sequence: TGTGCCAGCAGAGGTGTCCTCTACGAGCAGTACTTC.

The chain employs TRBV19 and TRBJ1-1; D is ambiguous. With 3 bases removed from V and 0 bases from J, the gap between germline ends came to 8 bases. Germline V CDR1 and CDR2: LNHDA, SQIVND (reference sequence). This CDR3 is 14 amino acids long. The CDR3: CASSIRTMNTEAFF. CDR3 nucleotides: TGTGCCAGTAGTATTCGGACTATGAACACTGAAGCTTTCTTT.

V gene TRBV6-1 combines with J gene TRBJ2-5; TRBD1 might be the D (6 bases). The CDR3 spans 14 residues. Trimming stripped 8 bases from V and 4 bases from J, with 17 bases between. Germline loops: CDR1 MNHNS, CDR2 SASEGT. CDR3 sequence reads: CASVTTGLRETQYF. The CDR3 DNA follows: TGTGCCAGCGTAACCACAGGGTTACGAGAGACCCAGTACTTC.

In DNA, the CDR3 is TGCGCCAGCAGCCAACACCAGGACAGCTCTGGAAACACCATATATTTT. Translating gives CASSQHQDSSGNTIYF. The rearrangement uses TRBV4-1 and TRBJ1-3, with D possibly being TRBD1 (6 bases). This CDR3 comprises 16 residues. Trimming took off 2 bases at V and 0 bases at J, with 11 bases between the two ends. Per germline, CDR1 MGHRA and CDR2 YSYEKL.

This chain connects TRBV20-1 to TRBJ2-3; D uncertain. CDR3 length: 10 amino acids. The germline V gene encodes CDR1 DFQATT and CDR2 SNEGSKA (reference sequence). The germline V and J ends were trimmed by 8 bases and 4 bases, with 7 bases remaining between them. CDR3 in DNA: TGCAGTCAGTTGGCAGATACGCAGTATTTT. It is translated as CSQLADTQYF.

CDR3 coding DNA: TGTGCCAGCAGCCCACATGGAGACAGGTACAATCAGCCCCAGCATTTT. Translated, it gives CASSPHGDRYNQPQHF. V and J are TRBV7-9 and TRBJ1-5, with D possibly TRBD1 on 6 matching bases. This CDR3 contains 16 residues. Germline-derived CDR1 and CDR2 are SEHNR and FQNEAQ (reference sequence). V lost 5 bases and J lost 3, with 17 bases in between.

The chain combines TRBV18 with TRBJ2-3; 8 bases match TRBD1. Germline trimming cut 1 base from V and 3 bases from J; bases unmatched to any gene: 3. Germline V gene sequence: CDR1 KGHSH, CDR2 LQKENI. The CDR3 has 15 residues. CDR3 nucleotide sequence: TGTGCCAGCTCACCACGACAGGGGAGGACAGATACGCAGTATTTT. It translates to CASSPRQGRTDTQYF.

The chain joins TRBV7-2 to TRBJ2-7; D not resolved. The CDR3 has 14 amino acids. Germline-derived CDR1 and CDR2 are SGHTA and FQGNSA. V lost 1 base, J lost 7 bases, and 14 bases lay in between. CDR3 loop: CASSLVGTMGEQYF. In DNA form, the CDR3 reads TGTGCCAGCAGCTTAGTGGGCACTATGGGGGAGCAGTACTTC.

The chain employs TRBV11-1 and TRBJ2-1; 9 nucleotides align to TRBD1. The CDR3 has 15 amino acids. V gave up 5 bases and J gave up 12 bases; unmatched junction bases: 14. Germline V CDR1 and CDR2: SGHAT, FQDESV (reference sequence). CDR3 protein: CASSMGDRDKVGQFF. The CDR3 region has the DNA TGTGCCAGCAGCATGGGGGACAGGGACAAAGTTGGGCAGTTCTTC.

This CDR3 is CASSLERGNTEAFF. The CDR3 region has the DNA TGTGCCAGCAGCTTAGAAAGGGGGAACACTGAAGCTTTCTTT. The rearrangement links TRBV7-2 to TRBJ1-1, with D possibly matching TRBD1 (5 bases). Germline assignment: CDR1 SGHTA and CDR2 FQGNSA. Trimming removed 1 base from V and 1 base from J, with 7 bases in between. CDR3 length: 14 amino acids. Full variable domain (remainder filled in from reference TRBV7-2 and TRBJ1-1): GAGVSQSPSNKVTEKGKDVELRCDPISGHTALYWYRQSLGQGLEFLIYFQGNSAPDKSGLPSDRFSAERTGGSVSTLTIQRTQQEDSAVYLCASSLERGNTEAFFGQGTRLTVV.

The chain combines TRBV4-3 with TRBJ1-2; 10 bases are shared with TRBD1. Trimming took 0 bases from V and 5 from J; bases not matched to a gene: 6. This CDR3 region has 16 residues. Germline loops: CDR1 LGHNA, CDR2 YSLEER. CDR3 residues: CASSQESRDRGYGYTF. The DNA for the CDR3 is TGCGCCAGCAGCCAAGAATCTAGGGACAGGGGTTATGGCTACACCTTC.

V gene TRBV27 combines with J gene TRBJ2-1, with D possibly matching TRBD2 (5 bases). V was shortened by 5 bases and J by 8 bases, with 19 bases between the two germline ends. The CDR3 length is 15 residues. Germline CDR1 MNHEY, CDR2 SMNVEV (reference sequence). The CDR3 spells CASSPEGRRRDEQFF. The CDR3 nucleotides read TGTGCCAGCAGTCCTGAGGGTCGCCGTCGGGATGAGCAGTTCTTC.

The sample holds one count of this clone. This chain links TRBV5-1 with TRBJ1-5; possible D gene TRBD1, 6 bases. The CDR3 consists of 15 residues. The germline V gene has CDR1 SGHRS and CDR2 YFSETQ. V was shortened by 4 bases and J by 0 bases, with 11 bases between the two germline ends. The CDR3 sequence: CASSADSYSNQPQHF. The CDR3 bases are TGCGCCAGCAGCGCGGACAGCTATAGCAATCAGCCCCAGCATTTT.

J is TRBJ2-5 and V is TRBV25-1; possible D gene TRBD2, 5 bases. The germline CDR1 and CDR2 sequences are MGHDK and SYGVNS. The CDR3 length is 17 residues. The germline V and J ends were trimmed by 3 bases and 5 bases, with 22 bases remaining between them. The CDR3 DNA reads TGTGCCAGCAGTGATTACGGGGTGGGTAGGCCCCTGGAGACCCAGTACTTC. Amino acid sequence: CASSDYGVGRPLETQYF.

The genes are TRBV10-2 and TRBJ2-2; D unclear. V was pared by 4 bases and J by 4 bases, with 13 bases between. The V gene's germline CDR1 is WSHSY and CDR2 SAAADI. CDR3 length: 15 residues. This CDR3 is CASSGYSAFTGELFF. The CDR3 DNA follows: TGCGCCAGCAGTGGCTACAGTGCCTTCACCGGGGAGCTGTTTTTT.

The CDR3 region has the DNA TGTGCCAGCAGCTCCGACCCGGCTGGGGAGACCCAGTACTTC. It codes for CASSSDPAGETQYF. V is TRBV7-2 and J is TRBJ2-5; D gene unclear. Germline V gene sequence: CDR1 SGHTA, CDR2 FQGNSA. CDR3 size: 14 residues. Trimming pared 4 bases from V and 5 bases from J, leaving 14 bases between.

J is TRBJ1-2 and V is TRBV4-3; D gene unclear. CDR1 LGHNA and CDR2 YSLEER come from the germline V gene. This CDR3 contains 13 residues. V gave up 2 bases and J gave up 4 bases, with 8 bases separating them. This CDR3 reads CASSQSLGYGYTF. CDR3 nucleotide sequence: TGCGCCAGCAGCCAATCCCTAGGCTATGGCTACACCTTC.

The chain joins TRBV11-2 to TRBJ2-1, with 13 bases lining up with TRBD2. CDR1 SGHAT and CDR2 FQNNGV come from the germline V gene. The V and J ends lost 0 bases and 9 bases, in that order; junction bases with no gene match: 8. The CDR3 runs to 17 residues. The CDR3 coding sequence is TGTGCCAGCAGCTTAGAGACCACTAGCGGGAGGGTAGGTGAGCAGTTCTTC. As protein: CASSLETTSGRVGEQFF.

This chain joins TRBV7-6 and TRBJ2-1; a weak D match, TRBD2 (5 bases). With 2 bases removed from V and 0 bases from J, the gap between germline ends came to 14 bases. Germline CDR1 SGHVS, CDR2 FNYEAQ. The length of the CDR3 is 17 residues. CDR3 DNA sequence: TGTGCCAGCAGCTTACGCCTATTAGGGAGCTCCTACAATGAGCAGTTCTTC. Amino acids: CASSLRLLGSSYNEQFF.

This chain connects TRBV7-2 to TRBJ2-7, with D tentatively TRBD2 (7 bases). Deletions cut 2 bases from V and 5 bases from J, with 19 bases between. The CDR3 consists of 16 residues. Looked up from germline, CDR1 is SGHTA and CDR2 is FQGNSA. The CDR3 DNA follows: TGTGCCAGCAGCTTATCGCTAGGGGGGGCGGCGAACGAGCAGTACTTC. Translation: CASSLSLGGAANEQYF.

The V call is TRBV7-2, the J call TRBJ2-4; D is possibly TRBD2 (6 bases). CDR3 length: 16 amino acids. Per the germline V gene, CDR1 is SGHTA and CDR2 is FQGNSA. Trimming removed 5 bases from V and 0 bases from J, with 14 bases in between. CDR3 region: CASSPQQGLAKNIQYF. The CDR3 DNA sequence: TGTGCCAGCAGCCCCCAGCAGGGACTAGCCAAAAACATTCAGTACTTC.

J is TRBJ2-5 and V is TRBV21-1; the listed D gene, TRBD2, was not tested against the DNA. TRBV21-1 has pseudogene status. CDR3 length: 14 residues. CDR3 sequence reads: CASSKLPRQETQYF. In DNA form, the CDR3 reads TGTGCCAGCAGCAAACTTCCGCGGCAAGAGACCCAGTACTTC.

This chain connects TRBV2 to TRBJ1-2; 12 bases fit TRBD1. J lost 9 bases, V lost 6 bases, and 5 bases had no gene match. The germline V gene encodes CDR1 SNHLY and CDR2 FYNNEI. The length of the CDR3 is 13 residues. The CDR3 nucleotides are TGTGCCAGCAGCACCGGGACAGGGGGCAGCTACACCTTC. This codes for CASSTGTGGSYTF.

This chain links TRBV6-1 with TRBJ2-7, with D hard to call. Trimming cost V 2 bases and J 3 bases, with 8 bases left between them. The CDR3 loop spans 13 amino acids. Germline assignment: CDR1 MNHNS and CDR2 SASEGT. The CDR3 region has the DNA TGTGCCAGCAGTGAAAATTCCATCTACGAGCAGTACTTC. Its translation is CASSENSIYEQYF.

The chain uses TRBV19 and TRBJ2-2; 14 bases line up with TRBD2. After removal of 5 bases from V and 4 bases from J, the junction contained 9 bases not matched to a gene. The CDR3 runs 18 residues. CDR1 and CDR2 (germline): LNHDA, SQIVND (reference sequence). CDR3: CASSPGLAGVGGTGELFF. The CDR3 DNA is TGTGCCAGTAGTCCGGGACTAGCGGGGGTTGGGGGCACCGGGGAGCTGTTTTTT. The variable domain in full, with the rest retrieved from reference TRBV19 and TRBJ2-2, is DGGITQSPKYLFRKEGQNVTLSCEQNLNHDAMYWYRQDPGQGLRLIYYSQIVNDFQKGDIAEGYSVSREKKESFPLTVTSAQKNPTAFYLCASSPGLAGVGGTGELFFGEGSRLTVL.

V is TRBV5-1 and J is TRBJ2-2, with a tentative D call TRBD1 (5 bases). Germline CDR1 reads SGHRS; CDR2 reads YFSETQ. The CDR3 is 14 residues long. V gave up 6 bases and J gave up 4 bases, with 13 bases separating them. This chain's CDR3 is CASNFRAPTGELFF. CDR3 sequence (DNA): TGCGCCAGCAACTTCAGGGCCCCCACCGGGGAGCTGTTTTTT.

As regards this clone: The junction shows a germline mismatch at one end, possibly a read error. The gene calls are TRBV2 and TRBJ1-6, with unresolved D. The CDR3 loop spans 11 amino acids. Germline assignment: CDR1 SNHLY and CDR2 FYNNEI. CDR3 protein: CASMGSSPFHF. CDR3 sequence (DNA): TGTGCCAGCATGGGATCCTCACCCTTCCACTTT.

This clone was picked up one time. The CDR3 coding sequence is TGTGCCAGCAGCTTAGTCGGGGGTACGTGGGAGACCCAGTACTTC. Its protein product is CASSLVGGTWETQYF. The chain combines TRBV11-2 with TRBJ2-5; tentative D call: TRBD2 (6 bases). V dropped 1 base and J dropped 5 bases, with 14 bases sitting between them. The CDR3 length is 15 residues. CDR1 is SGHAT and CDR2 is FQNNGV in the germline V gene.

The rearrangement uses TRBV7-2 and TRBJ1-1, with D unresolved. Germline V gene lookup returns CDR1 SGHTA and CDR2 FQGNSA. Trimming stripped 5 bases from V and 5 bases from J, with 18 bases between. The CDR3 length is 15 residues. Written as DNA, the CDR3 is TGTGCCAGCAGCAGGTCCGGGCCCTCAAAAACTGAAGCTTTCTTT. As protein: CASSRSGPSKTEAFF.